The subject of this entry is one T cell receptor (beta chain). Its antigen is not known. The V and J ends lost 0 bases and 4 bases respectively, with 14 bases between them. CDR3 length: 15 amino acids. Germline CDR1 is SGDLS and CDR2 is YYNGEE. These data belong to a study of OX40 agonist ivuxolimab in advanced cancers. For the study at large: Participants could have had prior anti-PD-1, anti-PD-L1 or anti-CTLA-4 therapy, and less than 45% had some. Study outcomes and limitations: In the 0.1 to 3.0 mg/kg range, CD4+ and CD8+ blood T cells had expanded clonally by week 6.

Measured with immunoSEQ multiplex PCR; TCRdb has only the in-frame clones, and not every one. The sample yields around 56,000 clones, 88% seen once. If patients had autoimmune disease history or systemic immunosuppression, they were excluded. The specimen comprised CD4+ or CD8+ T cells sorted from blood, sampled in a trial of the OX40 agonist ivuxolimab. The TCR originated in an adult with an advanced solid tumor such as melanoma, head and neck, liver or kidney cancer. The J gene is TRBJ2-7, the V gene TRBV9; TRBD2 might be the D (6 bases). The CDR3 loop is CASSVEPSALYEQYF. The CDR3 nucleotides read TGTGCCAGCAGCGTAGAGCCTAGCGCCCTTTACGAGCAGTACTTC.